The next 24 T cell receptor beta chains were all read from a single sample in a study of technical replicates of blood from a handful of donors (dated by TCRdb to the late 2010s). The library came from the immunoSEQ multiplex PCR assay. Drawn from immuneACCESS, this table holds only the in-frame rearrangements with V and J called that TCRdb kept. Clones are partly lost; checked studies trace under half to an unresolved V gene and leave the rest unexplained. Recorded for this sample are over 70,000 clones; approximately 96% of them occurred a single time. The top ten constitute less than 0.25% of the sample. The material sequenced was T cells isolated from PBMCs. Every receptor here comes from a human donor in good health.

As DNA, the CDR3 is TGCAGCGTTGGGGGAAGCGGCGGCACAGATACGCAGTATTTT. This gives the protein CSVGGSGGTDTQYF. The chain is built from TRBV29-1 and TRBJ2-3; maybe TRBD2 (5 bases). Germline CDR1 SQVTM, CDR2 ANQGSEA. The CDR3 length is 14 residues. V gave up 4 bases and J gave up 1 base, with 12 bases separating them.

This chain connects TRBV30 to TRBJ1-1, with D maybe TRBD1 (5 bases). Germline CDR1 is GTSNPN and CDR2 is SVGIG (reference sequence). With 1 base removed from V and 1 base from J, the gap between germline ends came to 10 bases. The CDR3 is 14 residues long. The CDR3: CAWSEGRGNTEAFF. As DNA, the CDR3 is TGTGCCTGGAGTGAGGGGCGCGGGAACACTGAAGCTTTCTTT.

The chain has TRBV6-1 and TRBJ2-5; TRBD1 agrees at 7 bases. The ends lost 1 base at V and 5 bases at J; junction bases unmatched: 10. There are 16 residues in the CDR3. Germline values: CDR1 MNHNS, CDR2 SASEGT. Here the CDR3 reads CASSEGGDSWSETQYF. The CDR3 DNA reads as TGTGCCAGCAGTGAAGGAGGGGACAGCTGGTCGGAGACCCAGTACTTC.

V and J are TRBV2 and TRBJ1-4; TRBD1 matches at 9 bases. Trimming removed 6 bases from V and 8 bases from J; junction bases left unmatched: 4. The length of the CDR3 is 13 residues. CDR1 is SNHLY, CDR2 FYNNEI, per germline. CDR3 in amino acids: CASSKTGGEKLFF. DNA for the CDR3: TGTGCCAGCAGCAAGACAGGGGGGGAAAAACTGTTTTTT.

The V and J genes are TRBV5-8 and TRBJ2-5, with 10 bases aligning to TRBD1. The junction had 3 bases not matched to a gene; V was cut back by 0 bases and J by 4 bases. CDR3 size: 15 residues. Germline CDR1 reads SGHTS; CDR2 reads YDEGEE. The CDR3 nucleotides are TGTGCCAGCAGCTTGGCTGGACAGGGGGTAGAGACCCAGTACTTC. Translated, it gives CASSLAGQGVETQYF.

V usage is TRBV11-2 and J usage is TRBJ2-3, with D uncertain. Trimming took off 4 bases at V and 0 bases at J, with 23 bases between the two ends. The CDR3 has 19 residues. Germline V CDR1 and CDR2: SGHAT, FQNNGV. Here the CDR3 DNA reads TGTGCCAGCAGCTCCGACCTGTTAGTTCAGGCTACTAGCACAGATACGCAGTATTTT. Translated, it gives CASSSDLLVQATSTDTQYF. Based on the CDR3 plus reference TRBV11-2 and TRBJ2-3, the full variable domain is EAGVAQSPRYKIIEKRQSVAFWCNPISGHATLYWYQQILGQGPKLLIQFQNNGVVDDSQLPKDRFSAERLKGVDSTLKIQPAKLEDSAVYLCASSSDLLVQATSTDTQYFGPGTRLTVL.

The chain recombines TRBV6-6 with TRBJ1-1; tentatively, D is TRBD1 (6 bases). This CDR3 is built from 14 residues. Germline lookup yields CDR1 MNHNY and CDR2 SVGAGI (reference sequence). The V gene lost 6 bases and the J gene lost 3 bases, with 14 bases spanning the gap. In nucleotides, the CDR3 is TGTGCCAGCAGGACGGGGGGGCGAGACACTGAAGCTTTCTTT. Its protein product is CASRTGGRDTEAFF.

The chain joins TRBV6-6 to TRBJ2-3; possible D gene TRBD2, 5 bases. Trimming took off 7 bases at V and 7 bases at J, with 15 bases between the two ends. CDR3 size: 13 residues. CDR1 is MNHNY and CDR2 is SVGAGI in the germline V gene (reference sequence). CDR3 loop: CASTGVSGNTQYF. The DNA for the CDR3 is TGTGCCAGCACCGGGGTCTCCGGCAATACGCAGTATTTT.

The J gene is TRBJ2-5, the V gene TRBV2, with TRBD2 matching 9 bases. The CDR3 consists of 15 residues. CDR1 and CDR2 from the germline V gene are SNHLY and FYNNEI. The ends lost 2 bases at V and 5 bases at J; junction bases unmatched: 6. The CDR3 spells CASSESASGKETQYF. In DNA, the CDR3 is TGTGCCAGCAGTGAATCCGCTAGCGGGAAGGAGACCCAGTACTTC.

This chain links TRBV5-1 with TRBJ2-5; 11 positions agree with TRBD1. The trim removed 0 bases at V and 5 bases at J, leaving 9 bases unmatched. Germline-derived CDR1 and CDR2 are SGHRS and YFSETQ. CDR3 length equals 17 residues. The CDR3 nucleotides read TGCGCCAGCAGCTTGGAGGACAGGGGGCGGTTGGAGGAGACCCAGTACTTC. Translated, it gives CASSLEDRGRLEETQYF.

V and J are TRBV29-1 and TRBJ2-2, with 7 nucleotides matching TRBD1. With 5 bases clipped from V and 1 base from J, the junction kept 4 bases outside the gene matches. Germline V gene sequence: CDR1 SQVTM, CDR2 ANQGSEA. CDR3 length: 14 amino acids. Written as DNA, the CDR3 is TGCAGCGTTCGAAGGGGGCTGAACACCGGGGAGCTGTTTTTT. Translating gives CSVRRGLNTGELFF.

This rearrangement joins TRBV6-5 to TRBJ2-1; D perhaps matches TRBD2 (5 bases). CDR1 is MNHEY and CDR2 is SVGAGI in the germline V gene. The CDR3 consists of 11 residues. Trimming left V 6 bases short and J 10 bases short, with 10 bases between. The CDR3 loop reads CASSHGEEQFF. As DNA, the CDR3 is TGTGCCAGCAGCCACGGGGAGGAGCAGTTCTTC.

This clone occurred once. The chain uses TRBV6-1 and TRBJ2-7; 7 positions match TRBD1. CDR1 and CDR2 (germline): MNHNS, SASEGT. This CDR3 contains 14 residues. The V and J ends lost 4 bases and 5 bases, in that order; junction bases with no gene match: 8. This chain's CDR3 is CASSVMGQIHEQYF. The CDR3 DNA is TGTGCCAGCAGTGTAATGGGACAGATCCACGAGCAGTACTTC.

The count of this clone is one. This chain joins TRBV2 and TRBJ2-1, with D maybe TRBD2 (6 bases). Germline CDR1 SNHLY, CDR2 FYNNEI. V lost 4 bases and J lost 10, with 8 bases in between. The CDR3 extends over 11 amino acids. The CDR3 DNA reads TGTGCCAGCAGTGTTCGGGGGGAGCAGTTCTTC. This translates into CASSVRGEQFF.

The chain recombines TRBV28 with TRBJ2-7; D call uncertain. The V end lost 3 bases, the J end lost 7 bases, and 7 bases lay between the germline ends. From germline, CDR1 is MDHEN and CDR2 SYDVKM. The CDR3 covers 11 residues. CDR3 loop: CASSLYGEQYF. In DNA form, the CDR3 reads TGTGCCAGCAGTTTGTACGGGGAGCAGTACTTC.

The chain uses TRBV7-8 and TRBJ2-7; 7 bases are shared with TRBD1. From germline, CDR1 is SGHVS and CDR2 FQNEAQ. The J segment lost 4 bases and the V segment lost 3 bases, leaving 12 bases of the junction unmatched. The CDR3 consists of 16 residues. The DNA of the CDR3 is TGTGCCAGCAGCTTCGACTCAGGGGGTCATATTTACGAGCAGTACTTC. It codes for CASSFDSGGHIYEQYF.

The rearrangement uses TRBV5-1 and TRBJ2-3; perhaps TRBD1 as D (5 bases). The CDR3 extends over 16 amino acids. Per the germline V gene, CDR1 is SGHRS and CDR2 is YFSETQ. V shed 2 bases and J shed 1 base, with 14 bases lying between them. CDR3 in amino acids: CASSFWGTTGTDTQYF. In DNA, the CDR3 is TGCGCCAGCAGCTTTTGGGGCACGACAGGCACAGATACGCAGTATTTT.

The J gene is TRBJ2-5, the V gene TRBV5-4, with TRBD2 as a possible D gene (6 bases). Germline CDR1 is SGHNT and CDR2 is YYREEE (reference sequence). V was trimmed by 4 bases and J by 0 bases, leaving 10 bases between them. This CDR3 spans 14 amino acids. CDR3 in DNA: TGTGCCAGCAGCCCCGGGGGAAACCAAGAGACCCAGTACTTC. Protein product: CASSPGGNQETQYF.

This chain connects TRBV7-8 to TRBJ2-1, with TRBD2 matching over 7 bases. The CDR3 spans 14 residues. V was pared by 2 bases and J by 7 bases, with 5 bases of the junction left unmatched. Germline V CDR1 and CDR2: SGHVS, FQNEAQ. The CDR3: CASSLSSSGNEQFF. The CDR3 DNA sequence: TGTGCCAGCAGCTTATCATCTAGCGGAAATGAGCAGTTCTTC.

The chain recombines TRBV5-1 with TRBJ2-5, with 8 bases identical to TRBD2. This CDR3 is built from 15 residues. V shed 5 bases and J 2 bases; nucleotides not matched to a gene: 8. Germline V lookup: CDR1 SGHRS, CDR2 YFSETQ. The CDR3 DNA sequence: TGCGCCAGCAGTCTAAGCGGGGGTCAACAAGAGACCCAGTACTTC. Translation: CASSLSGGQQETQYF.

The V gene is TRBV5-1, the J gene TRBJ2-3, with 11 bases aligning to TRBD2. CDR1 is SGHRS, CDR2 YFSETQ, per germline. V dropped 4 bases and J dropped 3; count of bases not matched to a gene: 7. CDR3 length equals 16 residues. This chain's CDR3 is CASSTPLAGGTDTQYF. The CDR3 DNA reads as TGCGCCAGCAGCACCCCGCTAGCGGGAGGAACAGATACGCAGTATTTT.

This clone was recorded only once. V is TRBV19 and J is TRBJ1-2, with TRBD1 as a possible D gene (6 bases). Germline-derived CDR1 and CDR2 are LNHDA and SQIVND (reference sequence). Trimming removed 4 bases from V and 9 bases from J, with 18 bases in between. The CDR3 covers 14 residues. CDR3 region: CASSTGVARPSYTF. The CDR3 DNA sequence: TGTGCCAGTAGTACAGGGGTGGCGAGGCCGAGCTACACCTTC.

V and J are TRBV27 and TRBJ1-1; D is perhaps TRBD1 (5 bases). V lost 8 bases, J lost 0 bases, and 10 bases lay in between. CDR1 MNHEY and CDR2 SMNVEV come from the germline V gene (reference sequence). This CDR3 comprises 13 residues. In DNA form, the CDR3 reads TGTGCCAGCGGATCAGGGATGAACACTGAAGCTTTCTTT. It is translated as CASGSGMNTEAFF.

The chain joins TRBV5-1 to TRBJ2-3; 15 nucleotides agree with TRBD2. Germline CDR1 and CDR2: SGHRS and YFSETQ. This CDR3 spans 17 amino acids. V lost 4 bases, J lost 0 bases, and 3 bases stayed unmatched. This CDR3 reads CASSGGLAGGSTDTQYF. CDR3 DNA: TGCGCCAGCAGCGGGGGACTAGCGGGGGGAAGCACAGATACGCAGTATTTT. The full variable domain, completed using reference TRBV5-1 and TRBJ2-3, is KAGVTQTPRYLIKTRGQQVTLSCSPISGHRSVSWYQQTPGQGLQFLFEYFSETQRNKGNFPGRFSGRQFSNSRSEMNVSTLELGDSALYLCASSGGLAGGSTDTQYFGPGTRLTVL.